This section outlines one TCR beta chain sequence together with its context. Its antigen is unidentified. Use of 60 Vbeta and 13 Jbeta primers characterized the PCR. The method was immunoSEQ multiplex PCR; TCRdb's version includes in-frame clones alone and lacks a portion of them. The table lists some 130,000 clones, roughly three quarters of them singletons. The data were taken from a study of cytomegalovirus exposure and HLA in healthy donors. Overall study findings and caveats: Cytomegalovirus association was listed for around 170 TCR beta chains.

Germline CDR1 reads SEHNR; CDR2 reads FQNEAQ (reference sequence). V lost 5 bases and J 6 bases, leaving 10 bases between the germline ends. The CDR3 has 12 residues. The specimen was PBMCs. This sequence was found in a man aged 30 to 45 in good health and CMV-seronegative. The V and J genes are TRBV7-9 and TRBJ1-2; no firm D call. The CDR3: CASSREGNGYTF. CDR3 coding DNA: TGTGCCAGCAGCCGAGAGGGTAATGGCTACACCTTC. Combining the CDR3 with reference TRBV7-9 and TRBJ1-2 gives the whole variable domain DTGVSQNPRHKITKRGQNVTFRCDPISEHNRLYWYRQTLGQGPEFLTYFQNEAQLEKSRLLSDRFSAERPKGSFSTLEIQRTEQGDSAMYLCASSREGNGYTFGSGTRLTVV.